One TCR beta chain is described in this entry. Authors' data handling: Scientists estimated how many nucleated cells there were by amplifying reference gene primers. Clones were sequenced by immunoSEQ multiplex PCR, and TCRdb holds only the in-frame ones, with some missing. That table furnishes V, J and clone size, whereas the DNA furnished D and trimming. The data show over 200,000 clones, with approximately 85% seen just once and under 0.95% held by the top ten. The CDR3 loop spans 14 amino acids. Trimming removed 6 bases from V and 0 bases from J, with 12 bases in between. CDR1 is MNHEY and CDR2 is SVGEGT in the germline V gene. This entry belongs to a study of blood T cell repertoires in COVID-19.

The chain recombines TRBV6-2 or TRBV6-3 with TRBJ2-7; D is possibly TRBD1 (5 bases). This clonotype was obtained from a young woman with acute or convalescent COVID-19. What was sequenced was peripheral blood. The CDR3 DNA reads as TGTGCCAGCAGCCACGACAGAGACTCCTACGAGCAGTACTTC. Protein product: CASSHDRDSYEQYF.